The 5 T cell receptor beta chains below come from one sample, sequenced in a study of blood T cells in healthy people across ages. Primers used in a second PCR of roughly 6 to 11 cycles were a sample-barcoded 5' primer and a J-beta primer mix. TCRdb recomputed calls from the 5' RACE reads with MiXCR, one row per CDR3 protein. The sample has 800,000 or so distinct CDR3 sequences, 25% seen once. These sequences were also reported in another study, on T cells of mothers and their children.

Sample: blood. These receptors all come from a boy under 18 in good health.

The V and J genes are TRBV28 and TRBJ1-4, with TRBD1 identical over 7 bases. The CDR3 has 16 residues. The germline V gene has CDR1 MDHEN and CDR2 SYDVKM. V lost 0 bases, J lost 8 bases, and 9 bases stayed unmatched. Here the CDR3 reads CASSLWEGTDKEKLFF. The CDR3 bases are TGTGCCAGCAGTTTATGGGAAGGGACAGATAAGGAAAAACTGTTTTTT.

DNA for the CDR3: TGCGCCAGCAGCCAAGGATGGGTAGCGGGAGATAATGAGCAGTTCTTC. Its translation: CASSQGWVAGDNEQFF. The chain is built from TRBV4-3 and TRBJ2-1, with 9 positions matching TRBD2. This CDR3 spans 16 amino acids. Unmatched junction bases numbered 8, after V lost 1 base and J lost 7 bases. The V gene's germline CDR1 is LGHNA and CDR2 YSLEER.

This clonotype was picked up a small number of times. The chain couples TRBV6-5 to TRBJ2-7, with TRBD1 matching over 8 bases. V shed 2 bases and J 6 bases; nucleotides not matched to a gene: 9. CDR3 length: 15 residues. Germline V gene lookup returns CDR1 MNHEY and CDR2 SVGAGI. The CDR3 sequence is CASSYKFTDRVEQYF. DNA for the CDR3: TGTGCCAGCAGTTACAAATTTACGGACAGGGTCGAGCAGTACTTC.

This clonotype appeared a few times. CDR3 sequence: CASSLGGQGVGDTQYF. In nucleotides, the CDR3 is TGTGCCAGCAGCTTAGGAGGACAGGGGGTTGGAGATACGCAGTATTTT. The rearrangement uses TRBV7-3 and TRBJ2-3, with 10 positions matching TRBD1. The CDR3 has 16 amino acids. Germline V lookup: CDR1 SGHTA, CDR2 FQGTGA. With 2 bases clipped from V and 5 bases from J, the junction kept 7 bases outside the gene matches.

This clonotype was picked up a small number of times. The chain is built from TRBV27 and TRBJ2-5, with TRBD2 matching 10 bases. Near its end, the DNA agrees better with TRBJ2-1, so the J call may be wrong. There are 15 residues in the CDR3. Germline V gene sequence: CDR1 MNHEY, CDR2 SMNVEV (reference sequence). The CDR3: CASSFASGGAFEQFF. CDR3 sequence (DNA): TGTGCCAGCAGTTTTGCCAGCGGGGGGGCCTTTGAGCAGTTCTTC.